This TCR beta chain stems from a study of beta chain features in type 1 diabetes. The study, taken as a whole, reports: When VDJ junctions were examined, type 1 diabetes patients showed fewer insertions and more deletions. There was a moderate but significant shortening of TCRB CDR3s in all four CD4+ subsets of Type 1 diabetes patients.

Sorted CD4+ subsets: naive, central memory, regulatory, stem cell-like memory (CD45RO/CCR7/CD25/CD127/CD95/CD27 panel). Purities over 98% were achieved in all sorted populations. This clone turned up a few times. The antigen is undetermined. The sequenced template was cDNA made from the entire isolated RNA. Libraries were prepared by immunoSEQ multiplex PCR; TCRdb keeps only in-frame clonotypes and omits some of them. The sample carries 250,000 or so clones, 25% to 30% recorded once. V was clipped by 5 bases and J by 4 bases, with 12 bases between them. In germline, CDR1 is MNHEY, CDR2 SVGAGI. This CDR3 is 15 amino acids long.

The chain carries TRBV6-5 and TRBJ2-6; D possibly corresponds to TRBD1 (6 bases). The origin of this receptor is a man aged 30 to 45 in good health. Sequenced: central memory CD4+ T cells from blood. CDR3 protein: CASSAQGEGANVLTF. CDR3 nucleotide sequence: TGTGCCAGCAGTGCACAGGGTGAAGGGGCCAACGTCCTGACTTTC.